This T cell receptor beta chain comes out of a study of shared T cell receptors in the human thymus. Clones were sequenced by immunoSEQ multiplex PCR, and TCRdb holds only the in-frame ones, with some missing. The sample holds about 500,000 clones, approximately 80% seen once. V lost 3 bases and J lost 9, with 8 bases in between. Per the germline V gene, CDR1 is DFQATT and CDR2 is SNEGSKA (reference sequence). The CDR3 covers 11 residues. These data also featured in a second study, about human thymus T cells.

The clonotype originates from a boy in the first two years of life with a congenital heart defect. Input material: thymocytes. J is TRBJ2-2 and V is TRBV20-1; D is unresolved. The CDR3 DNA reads TGCAGTGCTAGTGTTAGCCGGGAGCTGTTTTTT. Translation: CSASVSRELFF.